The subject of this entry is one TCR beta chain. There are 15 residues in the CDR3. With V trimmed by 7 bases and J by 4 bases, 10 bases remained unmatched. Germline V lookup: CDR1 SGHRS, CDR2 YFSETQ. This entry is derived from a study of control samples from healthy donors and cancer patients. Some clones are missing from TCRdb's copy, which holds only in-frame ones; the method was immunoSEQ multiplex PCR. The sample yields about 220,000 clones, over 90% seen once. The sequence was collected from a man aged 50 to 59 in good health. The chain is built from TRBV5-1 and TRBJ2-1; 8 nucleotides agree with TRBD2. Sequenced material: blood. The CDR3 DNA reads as TGCGCCAGCCGTACGACGGGGGGGCCTTACAATGAGCAGTTCTTC. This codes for CASRTTGGPYNEQFF. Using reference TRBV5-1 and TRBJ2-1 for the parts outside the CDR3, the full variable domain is KAGVTQTPRYLIKTRGQQVTLSCSPISGHRSVSWYQQTPGQGLQFLFEYFSETQRNKGNFPGRFSGRQFSNSRSEMNVSTLELGDSALYLCASRTTGGPYNEQFFGPGTRLTVL.